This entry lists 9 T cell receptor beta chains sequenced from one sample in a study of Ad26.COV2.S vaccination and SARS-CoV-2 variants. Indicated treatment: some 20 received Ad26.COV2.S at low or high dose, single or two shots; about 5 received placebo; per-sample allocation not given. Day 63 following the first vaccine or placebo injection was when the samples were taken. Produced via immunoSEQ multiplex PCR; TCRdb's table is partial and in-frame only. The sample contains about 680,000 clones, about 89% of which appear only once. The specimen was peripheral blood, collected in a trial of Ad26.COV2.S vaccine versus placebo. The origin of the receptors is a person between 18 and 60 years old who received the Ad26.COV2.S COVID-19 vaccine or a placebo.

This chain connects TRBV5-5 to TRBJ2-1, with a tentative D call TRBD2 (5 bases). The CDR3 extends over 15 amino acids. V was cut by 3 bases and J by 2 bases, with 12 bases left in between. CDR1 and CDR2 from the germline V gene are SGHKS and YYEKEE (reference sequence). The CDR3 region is CASSWPGTPYNEQFF. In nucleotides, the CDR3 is TGTGCCAGCAGCTGGCCGGGAACCCCCTACAATGAGCAGTTCTTC.

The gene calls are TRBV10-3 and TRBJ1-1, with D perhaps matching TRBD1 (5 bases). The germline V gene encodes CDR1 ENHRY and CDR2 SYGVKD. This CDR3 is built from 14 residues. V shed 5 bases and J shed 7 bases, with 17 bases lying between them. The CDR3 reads CAISNRDQSGEAFF. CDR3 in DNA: TGTGCCATCAGTAACCGGGACCAATCAGGTGAAGCTTTCTTT.

The CDR3 here is CASSQYLELFF. The CDR3 DNA is TGTGCCAGCAGCCAGTACCTGGAACTGTTTTTT. J is TRBJ1-4 and V is TRBV4-2; no clear D gene. This CDR3 is 11 amino acids long. The V and J ends lost 3 bases and 12 bases respectively, with 8 bases between them. Germline values: CDR1 LGHNA, CDR2 YNFKEQ.

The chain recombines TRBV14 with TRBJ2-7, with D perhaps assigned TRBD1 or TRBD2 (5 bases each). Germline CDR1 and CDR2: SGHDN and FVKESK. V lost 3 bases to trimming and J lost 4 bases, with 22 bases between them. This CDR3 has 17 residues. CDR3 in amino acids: CASSHPRDRLAPYEQYF. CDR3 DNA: TGTGCCAGCAGCCACCCCCGGGACCGCCTTGCCCCTTACGAGCAGTACTTC.

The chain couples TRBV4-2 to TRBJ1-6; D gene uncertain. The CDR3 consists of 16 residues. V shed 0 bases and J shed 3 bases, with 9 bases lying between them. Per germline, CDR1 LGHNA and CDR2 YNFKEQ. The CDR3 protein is CASSQDRRSYNSPLHF. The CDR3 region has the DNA TGTGCCAGCAGCCAAGATCGCAGGAGCTATAATTCACCCCTCCACTTT.

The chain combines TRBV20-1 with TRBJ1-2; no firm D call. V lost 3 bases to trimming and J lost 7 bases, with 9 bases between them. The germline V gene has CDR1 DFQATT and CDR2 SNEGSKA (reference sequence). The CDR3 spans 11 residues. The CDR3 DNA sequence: TGCAGTGCTAGGCTTCTCTCTGGCTACACCTTC. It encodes CSARLLSGYTF.

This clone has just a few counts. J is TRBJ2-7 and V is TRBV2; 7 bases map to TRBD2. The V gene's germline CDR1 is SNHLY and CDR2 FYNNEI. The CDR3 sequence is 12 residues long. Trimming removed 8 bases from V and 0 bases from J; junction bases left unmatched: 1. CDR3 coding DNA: TGTGCCAGCCTAGCGGACTCCTACGAGCAGTACTTC. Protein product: CASLADSYEQYF.

The CDR3 region has the DNA TGTGCCAGCAGCCTCTCTATGGTGGTCGAGAATTCACCCCTCCACTTT. This encodes CASSLSMVVENSPLHF. The chain carries TRBV3-1 (or the pseudogene TRBV3-2) and TRBJ1-6; D remains ambiguous. V was trimmed by 4 bases and J by 7 bases, leaving 17 bases between them. CDR3 size: 16 residues. CDR1 is LGHDT, CDR2 YNNKEL, per germline (reference sequence).

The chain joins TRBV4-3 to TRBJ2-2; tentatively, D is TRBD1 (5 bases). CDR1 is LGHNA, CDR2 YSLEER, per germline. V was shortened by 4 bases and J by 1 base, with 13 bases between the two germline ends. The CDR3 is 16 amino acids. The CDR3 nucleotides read TGCGCCAGCAGCCGTAGACCGGACATGAACACCGGGGAGCTGTTTTTT. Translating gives CASSRRPDMNTGELFF.